The T cell receptor (beta chain) described here comes from a study of breast tumors, draining lymph nodes, adjacent tissues (dated by TCRdb to the mid-2010s). In the study overall: Breast cancer patients provided tumor, adjacent nontumor tissue and axillary lymph nodes, and the study compared the TCR beta repertoires across these three sources. The study was designed to assess the relationships and possible T-cell exchange between tumor, surrounding tissue and draining lymph node repertoires in human breast cancer.

The research as a whole found: The data were considered consistent with the idea that most tumor T cells come from the lymph node and then expand in tumor tissue. In luminal-like breast cancer, tumor and nontumor tissue repertoires resembled each other significantly more than in basal-like breast cancer. The study presented the conclusion that tumor T cells originate in lymph nodes as consistent with a hypothesis, not as something directly demonstrated. T-cell repertoire diversity in tumors was found to be lower than in lymph nodes but higher than in nontumor tissue, and preferential V and J gene usage was observed.

Trimming at the junction amounts to 0 bases on V and 0 bases on J, and the germline ends lie 14 bases apart. The CDR3 sequence holds 17 residues, the cysteine and phenylalanine included. The read is trimmed to its CDR3 DNA, 51 bases read in frame from base 1. Taken from the germline V gene (reference sequence), the CDR1 and CDR2 loops are DFQATT and SNEGSKA. The axillary draining lymph nodes of breast cancer patients were the source of the lymph node samples. Sequencer: Illumina HiSeq 2000. TCR beta chain libraries were generated through multiplex PCR amplification. High-throughput sequencing was used to analyze the amplified TCR beta chain products. TCRdb passed the public sequencing reads through fastp at Q25 and MiXCR, retaining productive beta sequences. Every entry covers one CDR3 protein and lists the most common genes and DNA from its rows. For this sample there are fewer than 300,000 distinct CDR3 sequences; 32% appear just once. Roughly 1.5% of the sample lies in the top ten.

This clonotype was observed many times. Its antigen specificity is not known. Base qualities are not at hand, and no much larger clone is one base apart. Sequencing input: axillary lymph node tissue. The sequence joins TRBV20-1 to TRBJ2-2, and possibly TRBD1, on 6 matching bases. The receptor's source is a female donor with breast cancer. Some clones in this sample may be carry-over from other donors' samples. CDR3 protein: CSARDFKGVANTGELFF. The DNA is TGCAGTGCTAGAGATTTTAAGGGGGTGGCGAACACCGGGGAGCTGTTTTTT.